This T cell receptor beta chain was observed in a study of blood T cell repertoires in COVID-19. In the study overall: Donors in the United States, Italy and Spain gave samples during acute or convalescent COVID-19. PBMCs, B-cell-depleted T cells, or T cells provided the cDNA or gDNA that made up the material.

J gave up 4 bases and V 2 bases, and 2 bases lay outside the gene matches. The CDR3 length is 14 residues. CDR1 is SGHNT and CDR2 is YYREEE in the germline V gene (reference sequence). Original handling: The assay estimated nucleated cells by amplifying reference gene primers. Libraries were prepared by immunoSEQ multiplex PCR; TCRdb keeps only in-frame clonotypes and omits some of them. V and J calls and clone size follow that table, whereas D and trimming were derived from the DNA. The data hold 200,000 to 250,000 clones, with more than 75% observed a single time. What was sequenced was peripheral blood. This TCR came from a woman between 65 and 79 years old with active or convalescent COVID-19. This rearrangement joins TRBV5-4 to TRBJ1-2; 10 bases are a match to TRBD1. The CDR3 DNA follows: TGTGCCAGCAGCTTAGGGACAGGGGTCTATGGCTACACCTTC. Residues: CASSLGTGVYGYTF.